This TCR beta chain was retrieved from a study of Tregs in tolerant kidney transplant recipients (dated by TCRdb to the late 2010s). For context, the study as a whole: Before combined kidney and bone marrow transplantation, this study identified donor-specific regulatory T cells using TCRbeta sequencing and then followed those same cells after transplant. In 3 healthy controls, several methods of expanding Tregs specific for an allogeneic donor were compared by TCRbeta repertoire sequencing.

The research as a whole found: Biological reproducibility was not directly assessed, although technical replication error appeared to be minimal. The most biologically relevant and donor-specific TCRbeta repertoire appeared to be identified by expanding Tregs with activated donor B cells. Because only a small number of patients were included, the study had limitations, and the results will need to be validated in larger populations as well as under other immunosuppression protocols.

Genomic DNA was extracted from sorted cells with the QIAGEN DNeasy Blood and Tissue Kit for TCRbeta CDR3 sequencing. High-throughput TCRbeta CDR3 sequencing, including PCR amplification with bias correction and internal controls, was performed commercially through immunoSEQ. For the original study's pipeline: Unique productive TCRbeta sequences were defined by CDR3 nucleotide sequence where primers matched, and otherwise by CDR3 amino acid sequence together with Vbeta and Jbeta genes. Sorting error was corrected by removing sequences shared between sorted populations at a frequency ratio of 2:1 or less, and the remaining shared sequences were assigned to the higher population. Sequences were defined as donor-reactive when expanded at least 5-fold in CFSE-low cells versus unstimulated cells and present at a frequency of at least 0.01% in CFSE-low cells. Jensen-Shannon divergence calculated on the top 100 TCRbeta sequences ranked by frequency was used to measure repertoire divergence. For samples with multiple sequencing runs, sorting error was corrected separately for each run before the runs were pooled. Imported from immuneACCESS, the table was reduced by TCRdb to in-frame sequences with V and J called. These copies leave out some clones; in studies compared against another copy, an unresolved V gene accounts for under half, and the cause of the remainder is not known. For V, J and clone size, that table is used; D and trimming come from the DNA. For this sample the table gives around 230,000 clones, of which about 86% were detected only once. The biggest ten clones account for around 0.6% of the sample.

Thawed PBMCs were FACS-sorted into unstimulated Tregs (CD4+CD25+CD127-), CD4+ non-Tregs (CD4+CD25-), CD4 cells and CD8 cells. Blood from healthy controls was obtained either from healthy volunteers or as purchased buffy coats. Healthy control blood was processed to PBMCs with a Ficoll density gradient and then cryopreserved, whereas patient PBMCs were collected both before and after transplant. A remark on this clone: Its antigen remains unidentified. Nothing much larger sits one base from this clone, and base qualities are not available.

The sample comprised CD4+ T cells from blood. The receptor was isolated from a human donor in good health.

The nucleotide sequence reads as follows: TGTGCCAGCTCACCAAGTGTTGGGGGATACACAGATACGCAGTATTTT. Its protein product is CASSPSVGGYTDTQYF. The rearrangement joined TRBV18 to TRBJ2-3, with the D call perhaps TRBD1 or TRBD2, as 5 bases match in each case. Measured from the cysteine to the phenylalanine, the CDR3 is 16 residues long. This entry keeps only the CDR3 DNA: 48 bases, framed from base 1. Reading the germline V gene gives CDR1 KGHSH and CDR2 LQKENI. V drops 2 bases and J drops 2 bases, leaving 14 bases in between.